These 17 T cell receptor beta chains originate from one sample sequenced in a study of identical twins. TCRdb re-called the 5' RACE reads with MiXCR, one entry per CDR3 protein. The top ten clones hold 4% to 5.5% of a sample with 650,000 to 750,000 distinct CDR3 sequences, approximately 21% of them seen once. This sample also appeared in a second study, on T cells expressing NK-cell markers.

What was sequenced was PBMCs. The receptors were sampled from a woman under 30 in good health.

The V gene is TRBV9, the J gene TRBJ2-2; 9 bases are shared with TRBD2. The germline gives CDR1 SGDLS, CDR2 YYNGEE. The CDR3 is 15 residues long. The V and J ends lost 1 base and 6 bases, in that order; junction bases with no gene match: 4. The DNA of the CDR3 is TGTGCCAGCAGCGTAATAGCGGGGGCCCCCGGGGAGCTGTTTTTT. Its translation: CASSVIAGAPGELFF. Filled out from reference TRBV9 and TRBJ2-2, the complete variable domain reads DSGVTQTPKHLITATGQRVTLRCSPRSGDLSVYWYQQSLDQGLQFLIQYYNGEERAKGNILERFSAQQFPDLHSELNLSSLELGDSALYFCASSVIAGAPGELFFGEGSRLTVL.

V is TRBV5-1 and J is TRBJ2-7; D is ambiguous. Germline V gene data show CDR1 as SGHRS and CDR2 as YFSETQ. V was trimmed by 0 bases and J by 2 bases, leaving 12 bases between them. The CDR3 runs 15 residues. CDR3 sequence (DNA): TGCGCCAGCAGCTTGGGAGACGGTATCGCCTACGAGCAGTACTTC. This encodes CASSLGDGIAYEQYF.

This clonotype was seen only a few times. The chain links TRBV12-3 or TRBV12-4 to TRBJ2-1; 8 positions match TRBD2. This CDR3 region has 14 residues. Trimming at V came to 4 bases and at J to 10 bases, leaving 9 bases not matched to a gene. The CDR3 region is CASSSGLAGREQFF. The CDR3 DNA reads as TGTGCCAGCAGTTCTGGACTAGCCGGCCGAGAGCAGTTCTTC.

This clonotype occurred many times. The chain carries TRBV10-1 and TRBJ2-5, with D tentatively TRBD1 (6 bases). CDR1 is WNHNN and CDR2 is SYGVQD in the germline V gene (reference sequence). This CDR3 has 15 amino acids. V was cut by 6 bases and J by 1 base, with 15 bases left in between. The CDR3 is CASRTGHHSQETQYF. The CDR3 DNA reads TGCGCCAGCAGGACGGGACACCACTCCCAAGAGACCCAGTACTTC.

A few counts support this clonotype. The chain couples TRBV20-1 to TRBJ2-1; 9 positions agree with TRBD2. J lost 8 bases, V lost 0 bases, and 8 bases had no gene match. CDR1 DFQATT and CDR2 SNEGSKA come from the germline V gene (reference sequence). This CDR3 has 15 amino acids. CDR3 sequence: CSARDGGGRADEQFF. DNA for the CDR3: TGCAGTGCTAGAGATGGCGGCGGGAGGGCCGATGAGCAGTTCTTC.

The chain couples TRBV11-3 to TRBJ2-3, with D perhaps TRBD2 (6 bases). The germline gives CDR1 SGHNT, CDR2 YENEEA. V was shortened by 5 bases and J by 8 bases, with 17 bases between the two germline ends. CDR3 length: 14 amino acids. The CDR3 spells CASSPGLLGGTQYF. Here the CDR3 DNA reads TGTGCCAGCAGCCCCGGACTCCTCGGGGGTACGCAGTATTTT.

The genes are TRBV7-2 and TRBJ2-1; D is uncertain. CDR1 is SGHTA, CDR2 FQGNSA, per germline. V lost 5 bases and J lost 9, with 8 bases in between. The CDR3 covers 11 residues. CDR3 DNA: TGTGCCAGCAGCCTCTGGCGTGAGCAGTTCTTC. Translation gives CASSLWREQFF.

This clonotype was detected only a few times. The V gene is TRBV20-1, the J gene TRBJ2-3, with D perhaps TRBD2 (5 bases). The V gene's germline CDR1 is DFQATT and CDR2 SNEGSKA (reference sequence). Trimming left V 4 bases short and J 1 base short, with 6 bases between. This CDR3 contains 12 residues. The CDR3 sequence: CSATAGTDTQYF. In DNA form, the CDR3 reads TGCAGTGCTACAGCGGGCACAGATACGCAGTATTTT.

The chain carries TRBV12-3 or TRBV12-4 and TRBJ1-5; weak D call: TRBD1 (5 bases). Trimming cost V 3 bases and J 7 bases, with 13 bases left between them. This CDR3 has 14 amino acids. The CDR3 DNA is TGTGCCAGCAGTTTCACAGGAGATCGGCAGCCCCAGCATTTT. Translated, it gives CASSFTGDRQPQHF.

The chain couples TRBV4-3 to TRBJ2-6; 8 bases map to TRBD2. Germline loops: CDR1 LGHNA, CDR2 YSLEER. CDR3 length: 19 amino acids. J lost 2 bases, V lost 0 bases, and 9 bases had no gene match. CDR3 sequence reads: CASSQDRGRAGAGANVLTF. In DNA form, the CDR3 reads TGCGCCAGCAGCCAAGATCGTGGAAGAGCGGGAGCTGGGGCCAACGTCCTGACTTTC.

This clonotype was found a few times. This chain joins TRBV6-5 and TRBJ2-7; 9 bases fit TRBD2. The trim removed 0 bases at V and 5 bases at J, leaving 5 bases unmatched. This CDR3 spans 15 amino acids. Germline lookup yields CDR1 MNHEY and CDR2 SVGAGI. In DNA, the CDR3 is TGTGCCAGCAGTTACTCTAGCGGGAGAGGTCACGAGCAGTACTTC. Protein sequence: CASSYSSGRGHEQYF.

This clonotype was recorded once. The V gene is TRBV7-9, the J gene TRBJ2-5; D possibly corresponds to TRBD2 (5 bases). The germline V gene has CDR1 SEHNR and CDR2 FQNEAQ (reference sequence). CDR3 length: 14 residues. Deletions cut 5 bases from V and 5 bases from J, with 15 bases between. The CDR3 nucleotides are TGTGCCAGCAGCGTCTGGACTGTCGGGGAGACCCAGTACTTC. This translates into CASSVWTVGETQYF.

The chain carries TRBV25-1 and TRBJ1-2, with 8 bases matching TRBD1. The CDR3 covers 14 residues. The V and J ends lost 5 bases and 8 bases, in that order; junction bases with no gene match: 10. Germline CDR1 and CDR2: MGHDK and SYGVNS. The CDR3 protein is CASSPLGQGGGYTF. In DNA, the CDR3 is TGTGCCAGCAGTCCTCTCGGACAGGGTGGAGGCTACACCTTC.

At least ten counts were recorded for this clonotype. The V gene is TRBV20-1, the J gene TRBJ1-1; unclear D gene. CDR3 length: 13 residues. Germline V gene data show CDR1 as DFQATT and CDR2 as SNEGSKA (reference sequence). The V and J ends lost 1 base and 5 bases respectively, with 11 bases between them. The CDR3 protein is CSARAAVVTEAFF. The CDR3 region has the DNA TGCAGTGCTAGAGCCGCAGTTGTTACTGAAGCTTTCTTT.

This chain connects TRBV6-2 or TRBV6-3 to TRBJ2-7; D not certain. The CDR3 has 14 residues. Germline V gene lookup returns CDR1 MNHEY and CDR2 SVGEGT. V was clipped by 8 bases and J by 0 bases, with 14 bases between them. CDR3 sequence reads: CASHRTMSSYEQYF. The CDR3 nucleotides read TGTGCCAGCCATCGGACGATGAGCTCCTACGAGCAGTACTTC.

This clonotype was observed many times. The chain is built from TRBV19 and TRBJ2-1; D is possibly TRBD2 (6 bases). V shed 10 bases and J shed 4 bases, with 11 bases lying between them. The CDR3 length is 12 residues. The V gene's germline CDR1 is LNHDA and CDR2 SQIVND (reference sequence). In DNA form, the CDR3 reads TGTGCCACTTGGGCGGGGTACAATGAGCAGTTCTTC. The encoded protein is CATWAGYNEQFF.

This clonotype was counted a few times. This sequence joins TRBV9 and TRBJ2-1; 10 nucleotides match TRBD2. CDR1 and CDR2 from the germline V gene are SGDLS and YYNGEE. This CDR3 comprises 14 residues. The junction had 6 bases not matched to a gene; V was cut back by 3 bases and J by 9 bases. The chain's CDR3 is CASSGGLAPTEQFF. The DNA of the CDR3 is TGTGCCAGCAGCGGGGGACTAGCGCCGACTGAGCAGTTCTTC.